One sample yielded the 10 T cell receptor beta chains listed below, sequenced in a study of siplizumab effects on memory and regulatory T cells. Only in-frame clones appear in the TCRdb table, and some are missing; sequencing was by immunoSEQ multiplex PCR. Of some 110,000 clones listed, about 93% are singletons. The sample consisted of CD4+ T cells sorted from blood. These receptors were taken from a human donor in good health.

The V call is TRBV11-1, the J call TRBJ2-1; 7 nucleotides match TRBD2. The length of the CDR3 is 16 residues. Germline-derived CDR1 and CDR2 are SGHAT and FQDESV (reference sequence). V lost 4 bases, J lost 0 bases, and 6 bases stayed unmatched. The CDR3 DNA is TGTGCCAGCAGCTCCCGCGGGAGTTACTCCTACAATGAGCAGTTCTTC. Encoded protein: CASSSRGSYSYNEQFF.

The chain employs TRBV2 and TRBJ2-5, with 8 bases aligning to TRBD1. The CDR3 is 15 residues long. V lost 7 bases to trimming and J lost 5 bases; unmatched junction nucleotides: 12. CDR1 is SNHLY and CDR2 is FYNNEI in the germline V gene. CDR3 bases: TGTGCCAGCAAGGGTGCAGGGGGCGGTAGGGAGACCCAGTACTTC. It codes for CASKGAGGGRETQYF.

The chain combines TRBV9 with TRBJ2-6, with D possibly being TRBD1 (5 bases). Trimming pared 8 bases from V and 6 bases from J, leaving 21 bases between. The CDR3 loop spans 16 amino acids. Germline V CDR1 and CDR2: SGDLS, YYNGEE. The CDR3 sequence is CASSSGFLGEANVLTF. The CDR3 region has the DNA TGTGCCAGTTCCTCAGGGTTTCTCGGCGAGGCCAACGTCCTGACTTTC.

J is TRBJ2-7 and V is TRBV11-3; 9 nucleotides align to TRBD1. Germline V lookup: CDR1 SGHNT, CDR2 YENEEA. Trimming removed 5 bases from V and 3 bases from J; junction bases left unmatched: 5. The CDR3 spans 14 residues. The CDR3 nucleotides read TGTGCCAGCAGCCCCGGGACAGGGCACTACGAGCAGTACTTC. It encodes CASSPGTGHYEQYF.

The chain joins TRBV5-1 to TRBJ1-2, with D possibly TRBD1 on 6 matching bases. V lost 4 bases to trimming and J lost 7 bases, with 11 bases between them. In germline, CDR1 is SGHRS, CDR2 YFSETQ. CDR3 size: 12 residues. The CDR3 is CASSTGTGGYTF. The CDR3, as DNA: TGCGCCAGCAGCACAGGGACCGGTGGCTACACCTTC.

This clone occurred once. The chain recombines TRBV2 with TRBJ2-1, with D possibly TRBD2 on 6 matching bases. V dropped 7 bases and J dropped 4 bases, with 11 bases sitting between them. This CDR3 comprises 13 residues. The germline V gene encodes CDR1 SNHLY and CDR2 FYNNEI. CDR3 residues: CASKYGRYNEQFF. The CDR3 DNA sequence: TGTGCCAGCAAGTACGGGAGATACAATGAGCAGTTCTTC.

The chain carries TRBV4-1 and TRBJ2-1, with TRBD1 matching over 9 bases. Germline V CDR1 and CDR2: MGHRA, YSYEKL. J was trimmed by 7 bases and V by 2 bases; bases with no gene match: 6. The CDR3 extends over 15 amino acids. CDR3 amino acids: CASSQSGDRVNEQFF. As DNA, the CDR3 is TGCGCCAGCAGCCAAAGTGGGGACAGGGTTAATGAGCAGTTCTTC.

This sequence joins TRBV4-2 and TRBJ2-7; 7 positions agree with TRBD2. V dropped 3 bases and J dropped 1; count of bases not matched to a gene: 6. The germline gives CDR1 LGHNA, CDR2 YNFKEQ. This CDR3 spans 15 amino acids. The CDR3 loop is CASSQGRGTSYEQYF. CDR3 coding DNA: TGTGCCAGCAGCCAGGGGCGGGGGACTTCCTACGAGCAGTACTTC.

This clone was detected only once. The chain is built from TRBV29-1 and TRBJ1-1; D is ambiguous. The V gene's germline CDR1 is SQVTM and CDR2 ANQGSEA. The CDR3 is 14 amino acids. The germline V and J ends were trimmed by 2 bases and 1 base, with 11 bases remaining between them. The CDR3 DNA sequence: TGCAGCGTTGAACCCTCACGGACGAACACTGAAGCTTTCTTT. Translated: CSVEPSRTNTEAFF.

This clone has a single count. The chain carries TRBV4-2 and TRBJ1-2, with D maybe TRBD1 (6 bases). Germline loops: CDR1 LGHNA, CDR2 YNFKEQ. V lost 4 bases and J lost 2, with 17 bases in between. This CDR3 region has 16 residues. In DNA, the CDR3 is TGTGCCAGCAGCCGTCAGGGGTCCGCAGGGAACTATGGCTACACCTTC. It codes for CASSRQGSAGNYGYTF.